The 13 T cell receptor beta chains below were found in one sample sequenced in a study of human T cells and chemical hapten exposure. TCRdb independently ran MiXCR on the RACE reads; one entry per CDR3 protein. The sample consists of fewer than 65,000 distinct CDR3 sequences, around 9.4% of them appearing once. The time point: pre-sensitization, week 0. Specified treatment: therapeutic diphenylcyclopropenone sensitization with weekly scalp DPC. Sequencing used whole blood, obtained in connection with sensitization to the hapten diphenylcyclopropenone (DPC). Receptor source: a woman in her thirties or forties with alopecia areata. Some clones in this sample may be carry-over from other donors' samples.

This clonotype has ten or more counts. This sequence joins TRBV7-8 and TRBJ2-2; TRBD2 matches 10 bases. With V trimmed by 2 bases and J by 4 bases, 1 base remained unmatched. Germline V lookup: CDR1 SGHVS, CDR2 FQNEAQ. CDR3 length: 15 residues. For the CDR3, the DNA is TGTGCCAGCAGCTTAAGACTAGCGGGCACCGGGGAGCTGTTTTTT. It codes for CASSLRLAGTGELFF.

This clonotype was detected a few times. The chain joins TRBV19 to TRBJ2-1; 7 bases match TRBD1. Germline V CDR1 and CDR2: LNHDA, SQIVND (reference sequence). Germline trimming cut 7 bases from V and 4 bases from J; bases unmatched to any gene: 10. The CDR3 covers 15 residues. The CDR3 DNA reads TGTGCCAGTACCCCCGGACAGGACCAATACAATGAGCAGTTCTTC. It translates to CASTPGQDQYNEQFF.

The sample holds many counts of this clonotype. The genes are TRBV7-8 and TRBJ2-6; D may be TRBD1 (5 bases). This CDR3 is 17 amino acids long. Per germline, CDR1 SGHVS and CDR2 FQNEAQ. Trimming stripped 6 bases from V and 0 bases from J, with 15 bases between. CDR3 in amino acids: CASRPRQTNSGANVLTF. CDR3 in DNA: TGTGCCAGCAGACCCAGACAGACCAACTCTGGGGCCAACGTCCTGACTTTC.

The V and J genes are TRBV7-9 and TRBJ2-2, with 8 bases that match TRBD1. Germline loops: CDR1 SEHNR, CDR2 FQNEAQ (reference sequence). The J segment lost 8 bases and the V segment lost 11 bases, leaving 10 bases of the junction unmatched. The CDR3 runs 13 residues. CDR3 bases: TGTGCCGGATCGGACAGGGTGGCTGGGGAGCTGTTTTTT. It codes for CAGSDRVAGELFF.

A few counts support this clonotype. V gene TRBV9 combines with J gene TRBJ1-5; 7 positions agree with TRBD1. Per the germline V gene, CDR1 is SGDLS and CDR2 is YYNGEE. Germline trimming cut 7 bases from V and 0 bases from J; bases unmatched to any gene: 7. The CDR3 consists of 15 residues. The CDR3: CASSRGGYSNQPQHF. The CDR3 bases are TGTGCCAGCTCCAGGGGGGGATATAGCAATCAGCCCCAGCATTTT. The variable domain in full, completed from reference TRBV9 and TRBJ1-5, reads DSGVTQTPKHLITATGQRVTLRCSPRSGDLSVYWYQQSLDQGLQFLIQYYNGEERAKGNILERFSAQQFPDLHSELNLSSLELGDSALYFCASSRGGYSNQPQHFGDGTRLSIL.

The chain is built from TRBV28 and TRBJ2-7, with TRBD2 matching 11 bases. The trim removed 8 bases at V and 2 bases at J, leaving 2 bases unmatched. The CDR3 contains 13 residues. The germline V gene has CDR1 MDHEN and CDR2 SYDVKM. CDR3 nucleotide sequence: TGTGCCAGCGGTAGCGGGGGGGCCTACGAGCAGTACTTC. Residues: CASGSGGAYEQYF.

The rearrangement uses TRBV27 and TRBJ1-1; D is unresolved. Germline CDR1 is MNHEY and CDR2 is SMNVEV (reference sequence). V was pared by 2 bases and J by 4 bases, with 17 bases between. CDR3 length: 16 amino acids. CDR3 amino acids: CASSLNFGRGSTEAFF. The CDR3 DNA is TGTGCCAGCAGTTTAAATTTCGGGAGAGGTAGCACTGAAGCTTTCTTT.

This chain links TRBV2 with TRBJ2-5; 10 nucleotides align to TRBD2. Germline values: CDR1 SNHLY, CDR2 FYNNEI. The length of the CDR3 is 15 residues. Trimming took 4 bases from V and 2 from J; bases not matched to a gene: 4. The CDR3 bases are TGTGCCAGCAGTGCCGGGACTAGCGTTCAAGAGACCCAGTACTTC. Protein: CASSAGTSVQETQYF.

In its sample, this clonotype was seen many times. CDR3 sequence reads: CATSRAGGTEAFF. CDR3 in DNA: TGTGCCACCAGCAGAGCAGGGGGCACTGAAGCTTTCTTT. The rearrangement uses TRBV15 and TRBJ1-1; 7 bases agree with TRBD1. Germline lookup yields CDR1 LNHNV and CDR2 YYDKDF (reference sequence). CDR3 length equals 13 residues. V lost 1 base, J lost 4 bases, and 0 bases stayed unmatched.

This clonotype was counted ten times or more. The CDR3 spells CASSPPTSGDNNEQFF. CDR3 DNA: TGTGCCAGCTCACCGCCTACTAGCGGGGATAACAATGAGCAGTTCTTC. The chain uses TRBV18 and TRBJ2-1, with 10 bases that match TRBD2. Per germline, CDR1 KGHSH and CDR2 LQKENI. The CDR3 loop spans 16 amino acids. V was pared by 3 bases and J by 5 bases, with 7 bases of the junction left unmatched.

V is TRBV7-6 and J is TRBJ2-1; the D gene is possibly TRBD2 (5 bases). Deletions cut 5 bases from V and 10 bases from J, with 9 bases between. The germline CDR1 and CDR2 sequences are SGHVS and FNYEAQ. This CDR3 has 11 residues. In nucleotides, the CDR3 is TGTGCCAGCAGCGCGAGGGAAGAGCAGTTCTTC. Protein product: CASSAREEQFF.

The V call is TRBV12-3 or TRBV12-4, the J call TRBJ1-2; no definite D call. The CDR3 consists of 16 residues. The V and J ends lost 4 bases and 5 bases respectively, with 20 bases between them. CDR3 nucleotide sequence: TGTGCCAGCAGTTCAGGTCCGGCAGGATTCCCTTATGGCTACACCTTC. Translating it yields CASSSGPAGFPYGYTF.

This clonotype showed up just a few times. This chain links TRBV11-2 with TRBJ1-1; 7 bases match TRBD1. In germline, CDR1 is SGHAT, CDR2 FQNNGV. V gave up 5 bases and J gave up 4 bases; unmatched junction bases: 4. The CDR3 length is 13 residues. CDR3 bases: TGTGCCAGCAGCCCGGGACAGTTCACTGAAGCTTTCTTT. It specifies CASSPGQFTEAFF.